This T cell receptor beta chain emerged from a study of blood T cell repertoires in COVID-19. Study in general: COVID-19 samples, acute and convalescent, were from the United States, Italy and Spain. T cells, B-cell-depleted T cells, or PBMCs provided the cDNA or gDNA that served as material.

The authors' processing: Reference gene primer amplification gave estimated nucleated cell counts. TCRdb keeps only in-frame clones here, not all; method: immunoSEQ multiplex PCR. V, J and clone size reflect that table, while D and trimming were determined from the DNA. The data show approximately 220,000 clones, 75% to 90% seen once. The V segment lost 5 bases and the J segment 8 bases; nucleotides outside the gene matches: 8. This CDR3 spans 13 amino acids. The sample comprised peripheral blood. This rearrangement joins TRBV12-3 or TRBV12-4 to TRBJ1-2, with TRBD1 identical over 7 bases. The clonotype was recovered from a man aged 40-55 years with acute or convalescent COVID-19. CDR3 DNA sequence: TGTGCCAGCAGTCAATCGACAGGGACGGGCTACACCTTC. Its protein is CASSQSTGTGYTF.